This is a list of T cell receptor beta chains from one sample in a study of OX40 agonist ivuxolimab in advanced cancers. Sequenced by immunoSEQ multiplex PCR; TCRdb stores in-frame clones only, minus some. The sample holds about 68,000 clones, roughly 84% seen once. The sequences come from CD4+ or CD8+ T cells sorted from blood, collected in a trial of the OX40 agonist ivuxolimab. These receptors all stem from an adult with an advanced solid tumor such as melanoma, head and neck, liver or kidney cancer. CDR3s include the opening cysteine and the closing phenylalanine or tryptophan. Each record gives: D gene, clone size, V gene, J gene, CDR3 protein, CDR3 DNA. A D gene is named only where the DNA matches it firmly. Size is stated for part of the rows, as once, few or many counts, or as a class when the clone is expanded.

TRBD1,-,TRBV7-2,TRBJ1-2,CASSPGQGAGYGYTF,TGTGCCAGCAGCCCTGGACAGGGGGCTGGGTATGGCTACACCTTC
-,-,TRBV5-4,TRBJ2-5,CASSLMQVPGETQYF,TGTGCCAGCAGCTTGATGCAGGTCCCGGGAGAGACCCAGTACTTC
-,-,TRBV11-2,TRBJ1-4,CASSLTVANEKLFF,TGTGCCAGCAGCTTGACAGTCGCTAATGAAAAACTGTTTTTT
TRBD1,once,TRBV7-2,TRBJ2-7,CASSFSPQGGEQYF,TGTGCCAGCAGCTTTTCGCCACAGGGGGGCGAGCAGTACTTC
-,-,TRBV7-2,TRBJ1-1,CASSLDQNTEAFF,TGTGCCAGCAGCTTAGATCAGAACACTGAAGCTTTCTTT
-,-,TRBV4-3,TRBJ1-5,CASSQERWASNQPQHF,TGCGCCAGCAGCCAAGAAAGGTGGGCCAGCAATCAGCCCCAGCATTTT
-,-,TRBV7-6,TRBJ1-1,CASSLVGGLLGTEAFF,TGTGCCAGCAGCTTAGTAGGCGGATTGTTGGGCACTGAAGCTTTCTTT
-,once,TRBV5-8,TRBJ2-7,CASSVSTLEQYF,TGTGCCAGCAGCGTGAGTACCCTCGAGCAGTACTTC
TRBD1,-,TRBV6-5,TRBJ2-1,CASSYFAGQGNEQFF,TGTGCCAGCAGTTACTTCGCGGGACAGGGGAATGAGCAGTTCTTC
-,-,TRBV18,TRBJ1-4,CASSPQRLTNEKLFF,TGTGCCAGCTCACCACAAAGGCTAACTAATGAAAAACTGTTTTTT
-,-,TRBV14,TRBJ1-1,CASSQDRLNTEAFF,TGTGCCAGCAGCCAAGACAGACTGAACACTGAAGCTTTCTTT
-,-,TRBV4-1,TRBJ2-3,CASSQSPRSEVAHTQYF,TGCGCCAGCAGCCAGAGTCCTAGGAGTGAGGTTGCTCATACGCAGTATTTT
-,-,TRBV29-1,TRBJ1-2,CSVDRLGGAGYTF,TGCAGCGTTGACCGGCTGGGGGGCGCCGGCTACACCTTC
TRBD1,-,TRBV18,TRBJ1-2,CASSPDRVYGYTF,TGTGCCAGCTCACCAGACAGGGTGTATGGCTACACCTTC
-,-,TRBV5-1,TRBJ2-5,CASSTNAGYQETQYF,TGCGCCAGCAGCACCAACGCTGGGTACCAAGAGACCCAGTACTTC
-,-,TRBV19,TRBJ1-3,CASSIGAQGSTFSGNTIYF,TGTGCCAGTAGTATAGGAGCGCAGGGGTCAACCTTCTCTGGAAACACCATATATTTT
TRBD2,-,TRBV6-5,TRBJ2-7,CASSLRLAGSYEQYF,TGTGCCAGCAGTTTGAGACTAGCGGGCTCCTACGAGCAGTACTTC
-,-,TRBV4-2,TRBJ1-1,CASRRTGFTEAFF,TGTGCCAGCAGAAGAACAGGGTTCACTGAAGCTTTCTTT
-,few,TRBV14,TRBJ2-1,CASSQVGSWGNEQFF,TGTGCCAGCAGCCAAGTTGGGTCCTGGGGCAATGAGCAGTTCTTC
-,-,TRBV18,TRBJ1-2,CASSPTTDSPSYGYTF,TGTGCCAGCTCACCAACGACGGATTCTCCCAGTTATGGCTACACCTTC
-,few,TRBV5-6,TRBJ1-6,CASSSYNSPLHF,TGTGCCAGCAGCTCCTATAATTCACCCCTCCACTTT
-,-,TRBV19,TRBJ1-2,CASSIQTGLNYGYTF,TGTGCCAGTAGTATACAGACAGGTTTGAACTATGGCTACACCTTC
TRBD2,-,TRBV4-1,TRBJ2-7,CASSQGGGYTYEQYF,TGCGCCAGCAGCCAAGGCGGGGGGTACACCTACGAGCAGTACTTC
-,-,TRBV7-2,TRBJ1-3,CASSYTGPGNTIYF,TGTGCCAGCAGCTATACCGGGCCGGGAAACACCATATATTTT
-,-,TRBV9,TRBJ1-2,CASSAGPYYGYTF,TGTGCCAGCAGCGCCGGACCGTATTATGGCTACACCTTC
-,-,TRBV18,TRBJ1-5,CASSPESSNQPQHF,TGTGCCAGCTCACCTGAGAGTAGCAATCAGCCCCAGCATTTT
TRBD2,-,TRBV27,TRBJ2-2,CASNLGLAGIGELFF,TGTGCCAGCAACTTAGGACTAGCGGGGATCGGGGAGCTGTTTTTT
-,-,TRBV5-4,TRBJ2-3,CASSLGTRADTQYF,TGTGCCAGCAGCTTAGGGACCAGGGCAGATACGCAGTATTTT
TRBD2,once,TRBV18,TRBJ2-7,CASSPRTSGGDSEQYF,TGTGCCAGCTCACCTCGGACTAGCGGGGGGGATAGCGAGCAGTACTTC
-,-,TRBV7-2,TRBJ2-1,CAKRRGIDNEQFF,TGTGCCAAGCGGAGAGGGATCGACAATGAGCAGTTCTTC
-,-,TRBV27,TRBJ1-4,CASSPLRATNEKLFF,TGTGCCAGCAGCCCTCTTAGGGCAACTAATGAAAAACTGTTTTTT
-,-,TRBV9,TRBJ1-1,CASSVGVYTEAFF,TGTGCCAGCAGCGTAGGAGTTTACACTGAAGCTTTCTTT
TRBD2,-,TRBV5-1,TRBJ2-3,CASSLDGPRGGDTQYF,TGCGCCAGCAGCTTGGACGGCCCTCGCGGGGGAGATACGCAGTATTTT
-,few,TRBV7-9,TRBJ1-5,CASSLGGWDQPQHF,TGTGCCAGCAGCTTAGGGGGCTGGGATCAGCCCCAGCATTTT
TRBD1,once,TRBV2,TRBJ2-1,CASMTDRDNEQFF,TGTGCCAGCATGACGGACAGGGACAATGAGCAGTTCTTC
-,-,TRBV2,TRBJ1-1,CASSLAGTGNTEAFF,TGTGCCAGCAGCCTAGCTGGGACGGGGAACACTGAAGCTTTCTTT
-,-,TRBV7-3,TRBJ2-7,CASSLTAASRAKYF,TGTGCCAGCAGCTTAACAGCCGCAAGCCGGGCCAAGTACTTC
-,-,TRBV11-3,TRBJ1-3,CASSSGHSGNTIYF,TGTGCCAGCAGCTCGGGACACTCTGGAAACACCATATATTTT
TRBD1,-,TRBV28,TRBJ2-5,CASRPGTGVYETQYF,TGTGCCAGCAGGCCAGGGACAGGGGTATATGAGACCCAGTACTTC
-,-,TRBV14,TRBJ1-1,CASSPHQMNTEAFF,TGTGCCAGCAGCCCACATCAGATGAACACTGAAGCTTTCTTT
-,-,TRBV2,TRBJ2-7,CASMGRVTYEQYF,TGTGCCAGCATGGGCAGGGTGACCTACGAGCAGTACTTC
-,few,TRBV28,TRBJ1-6,CASSDTLVLHSPLHF,TGTGCCAGCAGCGACACTCTGGTACTTCATTCACCCCTCCACTTT
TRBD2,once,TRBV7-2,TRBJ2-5,CASKPSGGETQYF,TGTGCCAGTAAACCTTCGGGGGGAGAGACCCAGTACTTC